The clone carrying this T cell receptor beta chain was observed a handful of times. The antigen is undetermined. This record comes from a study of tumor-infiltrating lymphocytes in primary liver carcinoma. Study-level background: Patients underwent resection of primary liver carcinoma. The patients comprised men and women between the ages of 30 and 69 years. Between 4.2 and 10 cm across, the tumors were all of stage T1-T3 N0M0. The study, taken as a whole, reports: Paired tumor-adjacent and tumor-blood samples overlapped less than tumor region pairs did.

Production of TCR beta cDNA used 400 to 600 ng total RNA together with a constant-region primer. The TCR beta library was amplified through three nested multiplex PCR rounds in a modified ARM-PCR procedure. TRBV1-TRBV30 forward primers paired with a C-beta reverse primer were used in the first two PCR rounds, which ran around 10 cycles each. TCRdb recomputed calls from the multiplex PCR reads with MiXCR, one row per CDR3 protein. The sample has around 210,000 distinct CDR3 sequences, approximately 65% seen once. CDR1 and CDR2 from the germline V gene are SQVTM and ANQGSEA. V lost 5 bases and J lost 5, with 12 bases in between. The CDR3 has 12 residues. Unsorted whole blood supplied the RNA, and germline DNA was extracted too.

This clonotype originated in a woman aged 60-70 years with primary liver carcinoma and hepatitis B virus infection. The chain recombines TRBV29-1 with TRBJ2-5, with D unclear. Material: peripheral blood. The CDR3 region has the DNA TGCAGCGTTCCACTGGGCGTGGAGACCCAGTACTTC. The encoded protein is CSVPLGVETQYF.